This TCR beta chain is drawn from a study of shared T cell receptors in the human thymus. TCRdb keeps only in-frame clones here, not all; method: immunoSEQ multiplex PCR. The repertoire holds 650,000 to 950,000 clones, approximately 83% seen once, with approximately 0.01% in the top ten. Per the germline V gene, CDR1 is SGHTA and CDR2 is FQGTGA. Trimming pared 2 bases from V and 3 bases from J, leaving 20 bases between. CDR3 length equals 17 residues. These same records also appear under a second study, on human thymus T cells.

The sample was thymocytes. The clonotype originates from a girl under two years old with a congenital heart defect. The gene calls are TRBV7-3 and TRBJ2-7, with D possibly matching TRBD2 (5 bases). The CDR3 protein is CASSLEKEGSGRYEQYF. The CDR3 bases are TGTGCCAGCAGCTTAGAGAAAGAAGGAAGCGGTCGCTACGAGCAGTACTTC.